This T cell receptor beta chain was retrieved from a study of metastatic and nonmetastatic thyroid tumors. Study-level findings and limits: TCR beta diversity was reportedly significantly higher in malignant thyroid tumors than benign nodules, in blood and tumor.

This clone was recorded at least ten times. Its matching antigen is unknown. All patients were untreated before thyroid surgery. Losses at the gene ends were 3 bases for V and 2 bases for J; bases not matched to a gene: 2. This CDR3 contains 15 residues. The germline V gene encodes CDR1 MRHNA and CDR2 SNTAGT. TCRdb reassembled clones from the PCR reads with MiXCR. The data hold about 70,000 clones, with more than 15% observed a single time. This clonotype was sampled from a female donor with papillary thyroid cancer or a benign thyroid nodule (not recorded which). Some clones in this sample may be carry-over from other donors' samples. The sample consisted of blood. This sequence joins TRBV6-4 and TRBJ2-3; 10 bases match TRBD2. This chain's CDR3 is CASSETSGATDTQYF. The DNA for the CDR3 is TGTGCCAGCAGTGAAACTAGCGGGGCCACAGATACGCAGTATTTT.